Below, 9 T cell receptor beta chains from the same sample are listed, as sequenced in a study of regulatory T cells in long-lasting Graves disease. Libraries of TCR beta came from iRepertoire HTBI primers plus Arm-PCR of CDR3 regions. TCRdb re-called the multiplex PCR reads with MiXCR, one entry per CDR3 protein. Of hundreds of thousands of distinct CDR3 sequences listed, around 30% are singletons. As to time point: persistent/refractory GD, antithyroid drugs over 5 years with positive TRAb. Generation of the TCR library employed RNA extracted from PBMCs. Specimen: peripheral blood mononuclear cells (PBMCs), collected when the disease was refractory, from a patient treated with antithyroid drugs. The receptors originated from a female donor with Graves disease.

In this sample, this clonotype turned up many times. The V call is TRBV12-3 or TRBV12-4, the J call TRBJ1-2; maybe TRBD1 (6 bases). V shed 2 bases and J shed 7 bases, with 11 bases lying between them. The CDR3 has 13 residues. CDR3 region: CASSLNRESGYTF. The DNA for the CDR3 is TGTGCCAGCAGTTTAAACAGGGAGAGTGGCTACACCTTC.

This clonotype was observed at least ten times. This chain links TRBV28 with TRBJ1-2; 8 bases match TRBD1. This CDR3 is 16 amino acids long. Germline loops: CDR1 MDHEN, CDR2 SYDVKM. Trimming removed 3 bases from V and 7 bases from J; junction bases left unmatched: 13. The CDR3 spells CASSFLRRDRLRGYTF. CDR3 coding DNA: TGTGCCAGCAGTTTTCTGAGGAGGGACAGGCTTCGTGGCTACACCTTC.

This clonotype has only a few counts. A read error may produce the germline difference seen at one junction end. This rearrangement joins TRBV28 to TRBJ1-2; D is undetermined. The CDR3 spans 13 residues. Germline lookup yields CDR1 MDHEN and CDR2 SYDVKM. DNA for the CDR3: TGTGTCAGCAGTCTCCGGGTCAACTATGGCTACACCTTC. Translation: CVSSLRVNYGYTF.

This clonotype appeared a few times. The chain has TRBV19 and TRBJ1-2, with no clear D. This CDR3 has 16 residues. V lost 7 bases, J lost 7 bases, and 25 bases lay in between. Germline loops: CDR1 LNHDA, CDR2 SQIVND (reference sequence). The CDR3: CASTDPWQPGFGGYTF. CDR3 DNA sequence: TGTGCCAGTACCGACCCTTGGCAGCCCGGTTTCGGTGGCTACACCTTC.

The gene calls are TRBV5-4 and TRBJ2-1; D unresolved. The CDR3 spans 14 residues. Trimming removed 2 bases from V and 2 bases from J, with 8 bases in between. Germline V gives CDR1 SGHNT, CDR2 YYREEE (reference sequence). Here the CDR3 DNA reads TGTGCCAGCAGCTTATCTGGGCCCTACAATGAGCAGTTCTTC. The encoded protein is CASSLSGPYNEQFF.

Regarding this clonotype: Relative to the germline gene, one junction end is altered; a read error may explain this. The chain employs TRBV30 and TRBJ1-1; D not certain. The germline V gene has CDR1 GTSNPN and CDR2 SVGIG (reference sequence). The CDR3 is 12 residues long. In DNA, the CDR3 is TGTGCCTGGAGTGTTGTCGGGGAGAAAGCGTTCTTT. It yields the protein CAWSVVGEKAFF.

This clonotype was picked up many times. The rearrangement links TRBV28 to TRBJ1-2; D unclear. The V end lost 2 bases, the J end lost 2 bases, and 21 bases lay between the germline ends. Germline V gives CDR1 MDHEN, CDR2 SYDVKM. CDR3 length: 18 amino acids. The CDR3 DNA follows: TGTGCCAGCAGTTTAACTTTTCGGGGAGCGGACTCCAACTATGGCTACACCTTC. Protein sequence: CASSLTFRGADSNYGYTF.

The chain combines TRBV28 with TRBJ1-1, with 9 bases fitting TRBD1. Trimming removed 7 bases from V and 3 bases from J; junction bases left unmatched: 9. Germline loops: CDR1 MDHEN, CDR2 SYDVKM. This CDR3 comprises 15 residues. Written as DNA, the CDR3 is TGTGCCAGCATCACAGGGGGCTCGGGGGACACTGAAGCTTTCTTT. Protein sequence: CASITGGSGDTEAFF.

A few counts support this clonotype. The rearrangement joins TRBV12-3 or TRBV12-4 to TRBJ1-4; tentative D call: TRBD1 (6 bases). With 6 bases removed from V and 3 bases from J, the gap between germline ends came to 14 bases. This CDR3 has 15 amino acids. The CDR3 DNA reads TGTGCCAGCAGCCCCGACAGGCGTTCTAATGAAAAACTGTTTTTT. Encoded protein: CASSPDRRSNEKLFF.